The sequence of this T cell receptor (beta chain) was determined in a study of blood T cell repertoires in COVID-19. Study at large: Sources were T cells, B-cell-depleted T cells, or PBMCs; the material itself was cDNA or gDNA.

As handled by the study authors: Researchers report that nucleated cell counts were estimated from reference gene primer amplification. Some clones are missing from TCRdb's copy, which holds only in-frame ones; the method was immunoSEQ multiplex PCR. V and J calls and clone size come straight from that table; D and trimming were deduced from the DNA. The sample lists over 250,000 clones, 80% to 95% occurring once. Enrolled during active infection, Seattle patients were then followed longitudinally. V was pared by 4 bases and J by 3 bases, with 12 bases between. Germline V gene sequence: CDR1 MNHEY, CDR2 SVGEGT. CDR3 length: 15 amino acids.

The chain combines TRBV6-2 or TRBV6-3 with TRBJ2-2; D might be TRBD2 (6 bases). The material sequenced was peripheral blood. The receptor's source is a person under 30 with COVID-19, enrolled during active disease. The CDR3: CASSFVVADTGELFF. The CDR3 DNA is TGTGCCAGCAGTTTCGTCGTAGCGGACACCGGGGAGCTGTTTTTT.